These 24 T cell receptor beta chains share one sample of origin, sequenced in a study of T cells after yellow fever vaccination. A single record per CDR3 protein comes from TCRdb applying MiXCR to the 5' RACE reads. The sample carries some 400,000 distinct CDR3 sequences, about 6.2% recorded once. The source was PBMCs, collected 5 days after the yellow fever booster vaccination. The receptor set was obtained from a man aged 25-45 years who received the YFV17D yellow fever vaccine.

Many counts were recorded for this clonotype. The genes are TRBV20-1 and TRBJ2-2, with 7 bases matching TRBD2. Germline V CDR1 and CDR2: DFQATT, SNEGSKA (reference sequence). This CDR3 has 12 residues. With V trimmed by 3 bases and J by 8 bases, 3 bases remained unmatched. CDR3 in DNA: TGCAGTGCTAGCCCGGGAGGAGGGGAGCTGTTTTTT. Protein: CSASPGGGELFF.

The chain employs TRBV7-2 and TRBJ2-1; D possibly corresponds to TRBD2 (5 bases). With 8 bases removed from V and 5 bases from J, the gap between germline ends came to 10 bases. The germline V gene has CDR1 SGHTA and CDR2 FQGNSA. The CDR3 runs 12 residues. CDR3 sequence reads: CASGSGDNEQFF. The CDR3 DNA reads TGTGCCAGCGGGAGCGGCGACAATGAGCAGTTCTTC.

The rearrangement links TRBV5-6 to TRBJ2-7; 8 bases line up with TRBD1. Germline V gene sequence: CDR1 SGHDT, CDR2 YYEEEE. This CDR3 region has 14 residues. V was pared by 5 bases and J by 4 bases, with 8 bases of the junction left unmatched. Written as DNA, the CDR3 is TGTGCCAGCAGAGGAACAGGGGGGCAATACGAGCAGTACTTC. This codes for CASRGTGGQYEQYF.

The rearrangement joins TRBV12-3 or TRBV12-4 to TRBJ1-1; D possibly corresponds to TRBD1 (6 bases). The CDR3 has 14 residues. V lost 5 bases to trimming and J lost 3 bases, with 13 bases between them. As DNA, the CDR3 is TGTGCCAGCAGTAGGGTCGGGGGCGACACTGAAGCTTTCTTT. Translating gives CASSRVGGDTEAFF.

This clonotype has only a few counts. The chain carries TRBV7-2 and TRBJ2-5, with 10 positions matching TRBD2. The CDR3 loop spans 15 amino acids. The V gene's germline CDR1 is SGHTA and CDR2 FQGNSA. V gave up 2 bases and J gave up 4 bases; unmatched junction bases: 4. The CDR3 here is CASSLQAGGPETQYF. The CDR3 nucleotides are TGTGCCAGCAGCTTACAAGCGGGAGGGCCAGAGACCCAGTACTTC.

The chain combines TRBV2 with TRBJ2-1, with TRBD2 matching over 12 bases. Per the germline V gene, CDR1 is SNHLY and CDR2 is FYNNEI. V shed 2 bases and J 15 bases; nucleotides not matched to a gene: 8. The CDR3 sequence is 14 residues long. As DNA, the CDR3 is TGTGCCAGCAGTGAATTCCAGACTAGCGGGAGAGGGTTCTTC. Its translation is CASSEFQTSGRGFF.

This clonotype appeared many times. This chain connects TRBV29-1 to TRBJ2-4; D ambiguous. Germline V gives CDR1 SQVTM, CDR2 ANQGSEA. With 4 bases removed from V and 7 bases from J, the gap between germline ends came to 8 bases. The CDR3 has 11 residues. CDR3 residues: CSVVVENIQYF. The CDR3 nucleotides read TGCAGCGTTGTGGTCGAGAACATTCAGTACTTC.

This clonotype was observed many times. V is TRBV29-1 and J is TRBJ2-7; TRBD2 is a possible D gene (5 bases). The V and J ends lost 8 bases and 3 bases respectively, with 11 bases between them. Germline assignment: CDR1 SQVTM and CDR2 ANQGSEA. The length of the CDR3 is 11 residues. The CDR3: CSFGNNYEQYF. CDR3 nucleotides: TGCAGCTTCGGGAATAACTACGAGCAGTACTTC.

As to this clonotype: Here the CDR3 omits its conserved ending phenylalanine or tryptophan, so a read error is the likely source. The V and J genes are TRBV24-1 and TRBJ2-2; TRBD2 agrees at 10 bases. Germline CDR1 and CDR2: KGHDR and SFDVKD. The CDR3 consists of 17 residues. V trimming: 2 bases; J trimming: 6 bases; junction bases outside the gene matches: 8. The CDR3 DNA reads TGTGCCACCAGTGATTGGTCCGGGACTAGCGAGCCCGGGGAGCTGTTTTCT. Amino acid sequence: CATSDWSGTSEPGELFS.

This clonotype appeared a few times. The chain uses TRBV20-1 and TRBJ1-5; D gene uncertain. The CDR3 is 15 residues long. The ends were cut back, 5 bases at V and 0 bases at J, with 14 bases in the middle. Looked up from germline, CDR1 is DFQATT and CDR2 is SNEGSKA (reference sequence). The CDR3 DNA reads as TGCAGTGCTGGAGGAGTTTCTCCTAGCAATCAGCCCCAGCATTTT. The encoded protein is CSAGGVSPSNQPQHF.

This clonotype has only a few counts. The V gene is TRBV7-6, the J gene TRBJ2-3; D is perhaps TRBD1 or TRBD2 (5 bases each). V was pared by 2 bases and J by 6 bases, with 21 bases between. This CDR3 comprises 17 residues. CDR1 and CDR2 (germline): SGHVS, FNYEAQ. The CDR3 loop reads CASSLRSWGAERDTQYF. The CDR3, as DNA: TGTGCCAGCAGCTTAAGGTCCTGGGGCGCAGAGCGGGATACGCAGTATTTT.

This clonotype was recorded a few times. V is TRBV25-1 and J is TRBJ2-5; D is possibly TRBD1 (5 bases). Between the trimmed V and J ends, which lost 6 bases and 2 bases, there was a span of 7 bases. CDR1 is MGHDK, CDR2 SYGVNS, per germline. The CDR3 covers 12 residues. CDR3 protein: CASRTVQETQYF. CDR3 nucleotide sequence: TGTGCCAGCAGGACAGTTCAAGAGACCCAGTACTTC.

This chain links TRBV20-1 with TRBJ2-1; 8 bases align to TRBD2. J was trimmed by 1 base and V by 6 bases; bases with no gene match: 8. CDR1 and CDR2 (germline): DFQATT, SNEGSKA (reference sequence). The CDR3 has 15 residues. The CDR3 reads CSADSGSSSYNEQFF. The CDR3 DNA is TGCAGTGCCGACAGCGGGAGTAGTTCCTACAATGAGCAGTTCTTC.

V is TRBV13 and J is TRBJ1-3; D gene unclear. Trimming left V 0 bases short and J 2 bases short, with 8 bases between. CDR1 and CDR2 (germline): PRHDT, FYEKMQ (reference sequence). The CDR3 runs to 15 residues. This CDR3 reads CASSLGPVAGNTIYF. In nucleotides, the CDR3 is TGTGCCAGCAGCTTAGGCCCTGTGGCTGGAAACACCATATATTTT.

This clonotype was seen ten or more times. This chain joins TRBV25-1 and TRBJ2-7, with D possibly matching TRBD1 (6 bases). Trimming took 3 bases from V and 0 from J, leaving 12 bases between them. Germline V gene sequence: CDR1 MGHDK, CDR2 SYGVNS. The CDR3 consists of 15 residues. The CDR3 loop is CASSDQGSLSYEQYF. The CDR3 DNA reads as TGTGCCAGCAGTGACCAGGGGAGCCTCTCCTACGAGCAGTACTTC.

This clonotype has ten or more counts. The chain carries TRBV5-6 and TRBJ2-5, with 7 bases aligning to TRBD1. This CDR3 comprises 12 residues. Unmatched junction bases numbered 8, after V lost 5 bases and J lost 10 bases. Germline lookup yields CDR1 SGHDT and CDR2 YYEEEE. CDR3 nucleotides: TGTGCCAGCAGTAGTGACAGGGTCGGCCAGTACTTC. It codes for CASSSDRVGQYF.

At least ten counts were recorded for this clonotype. The rearrangement joins TRBV3-1 to TRBJ2-7, with 10 bases fitting TRBD2. This CDR3 comprises 15 residues. V lost 6 bases to trimming and J lost 0 bases; unmatched junction nucleotides: 5. Per germline, CDR1 LGHDT and CDR2 YNNKEL (reference sequence). The CDR3 sequence: CASRVSGRGSYEQYF. The CDR3 bases are TGTGCCAGCAGAGTAAGCGGGAGGGGCTCCTACGAGCAGTACTTC.

This clonotype was picked up a small number of times. The V gene is TRBV7-9, the J gene TRBJ2-1; tentative D call: TRBD2 (6 bases). Germline V gene data show CDR1 as SEHNR and CDR2 as FQNEAQ (reference sequence). The V end was cut by 1 base, the J end by 8 bases, with 15 bases between. CDR3 length: 15 residues. CDR3 nucleotide sequence: TGTGCCAGCAGCTTAGTTCTTACGGGAGTCGATGAGCAGTTCTTC. The encoded protein is CASSLVLTGVDEQFF.

The chain links TRBV7-2 to TRBJ2-7, with no clear D. V shed 5 bases and J shed 3 bases, with 8 bases lying between them. CDR1 and CDR2 (germline): SGHTA, FQGNSA. The CDR3 runs 12 residues. The CDR3, as DNA: TGTGCCAGCAGCAAATCCCACTACGAGCAGTACTTC. Its translation: CASSKSHYEQYF.

J is TRBJ2-7 and V is TRBV6-2 or TRBV6-3; 8 bases align to TRBD2. The length of the CDR3 is 16 residues. Trimming cost V 6 bases and J 1 base; bases outside gene matches: 11. Germline CDR1 reads MNHEY; CDR2 reads SVGEGT. The CDR3 sequence: CASSQPGGTSSYEQYF. Here the CDR3 DNA reads TGTGCCAGCAGCCAGCCGGGGGGGACAAGTTCCTACGAGCAGTACTTC.

The V call is TRBV29-1, the J call TRBJ2-3; D gene uncertain. V was clipped by 6 bases and J by 4 bases, with 17 bases between them. The CDR3 covers 14 residues. The germline V gene encodes CDR1 SQVTM and CDR2 ANQGSEA. CDR3 protein: CSVMPQRRPDTQYF. The CDR3 bases are TGCAGCGTGATGCCACAGAGGAGACCAGATACGCAGTATTTT.

As concerns this clonotype: The junction shows a germline mismatch at one end, possibly a read error. The chain recombines TRBV18 with TRBJ2-1; weak D call: TRBD2 (5 bases). Germline-derived CDR1 and CDR2 are KGHSH and LQKENI. The length of the CDR3 is 13 residues. Here the CDR3 DNA reads TGTGCTTCGTCAGCGGTTACCTACAATGACCAGTTCTTC. Translation: CASSAVTYNDQFF. Together with reference TRBV18 and TRBJ2-1, the CDR3 gives the full variable domain: NAGVMQNPRHLVRRRGQEARLRCSPMKGHSHVYWYRQLPEEGLKFMVYLQKENIIDESGMPKERFSAEFPKEGPSILRIQQVVRGDSAAYFCASSAVTYNDQFFGPGTRLTVL.

This clonotype was picked up many times. The V call is TRBV9, the J call TRBJ2-5, with D hard to call. The CDR3 has 16 residues. V was cut by 0 bases and J by 1 base, with 13 bases left in between. Germline CDR1 SGDLS, CDR2 YYNGEE. The CDR3 protein is CASSVGRTATQETQYF. CDR3 DNA sequence: TGTGCCAGCAGCGTAGGTAGGACCGCTACCCAAGAGACCCAGTACTTC.

This chain links TRBV7-8 with TRBJ2-2; no firm D call. The CDR3 has 14 amino acids. V was pared by 3 bases and J by 6 bases, with 11 bases between. In germline, CDR1 is SGHVS, CDR2 FQNEAQ. The CDR3 sequence: CASSFDLVAGELFF. DNA of the CDR3: TGTGCCAGCAGCTTCGATCTAGTTGCCGGGGAGCTGTTTTTT.